The next 21 T cell receptor beta chains were all read from a single sample in a study of regulatory T cells in long-lasting Graves disease. Building the TCR beta libraries relied on iRepertoire HTBI primers, and CDR3 regions underwent Arm-PCR. TCRdb processed the multiplex PCR reads anew with MiXCR; each CDR3 protein has one entry. Of 650,000 to 850,000 distinct CDR3 sequences in the sample, about 32% were seen once. Noted time point: persistent/refractory GD, antithyroid drugs over 5 years with positive TRAb. The TCR library was made from RNA extracted from PBMCs. The sequences come from peripheral blood mononuclear cells (PBMCs), collected when the disease was refractory, from a patient treated with antithyroid drugs. The source of these receptors is a female donor with Graves disease.

This clonotype was seen a handful of times. The chain links TRBV5-1 to TRBJ2-5, with D possibly matching TRBD2 (5 bases). The V end lost 4 bases, the J end lost 1 base, and 11 bases lay between the germline ends. The germline V gene has CDR1 SGHRS and CDR2 YFSETQ. The CDR3 covers 14 residues. The CDR3 reads CASSTGSPQETQYF. CDR3 nucleotide sequence: TGCGCCAGCAGCACGGGGAGTCCCCAAGAGACCCAGTACTTC.

The CDR3 protein is CASSPVGQLTYEQYF. In DNA form, the CDR3 reads TGCGCCAGCAGCCCGGTGGGACAGTTAACCTACGAGCAGTACTTC. The chain combines TRBV5-1 with TRBJ2-7, with 7 bases lining up with TRBD1. Germline loops: CDR1 SGHRS, CDR2 YFSETQ. This CDR3 is built from 15 residues. V shed 4 bases, J shed 2 bases, and the junction held 9 bases outside the gene matches.

The rearrangement joins TRBV5-4 to TRBJ1-2; no definite D call. The CDR3 is made up of 14 amino acids. The germline V and J ends were trimmed by 4 bases and 4 bases, with 14 bases remaining between them. Germline lookup yields CDR1 SGHNT and CDR2 YYREEE (reference sequence). DNA for the CDR3: TGTGCCAGCAGCAACCAGGCCGCCGCCTATGGCTACACCTTC. Translation: CASSNQAAAYGYTF.

The gene calls are TRBV29-1 and TRBJ1-1; 7 bases are shared with TRBD1. Germline assignment: CDR1 SQVTM and CDR2 ANQGSEA. V dropped 4 bases and J dropped 5; count of bases not matched to a gene: 7. The CDR3 extends over 13 amino acids. CDR3 DNA sequence: TGCAGCGTTGGGTCGGCAGGGGGTACTGAAGCTTTCTTT. Translated, it gives CSVGSAGGTEAFF.

Remarks on this clonotype: The junction departs from the called germline gene at one end, perhaps through a read error. The CDR3 nucleotides read TGCGCCAGCAGCTTGGCAGGGCGTAGCAATCGGCCCCAGCATTTT. Amino acid sequence: CASSLAGRSNRPQHF. The V gene is TRBV5-1, the J gene TRBJ1-5; TRBD1 is a possible D gene (5 bases). CDR3 length equals 15 residues. Germline-derived CDR1 and CDR2 are SGHRS and YFSETQ.

The chain recombines TRBV7-9 with TRBJ1-1; D is unresolved. This CDR3 is 13 amino acids long. Germline CDR1 reads SEHNR; CDR2 reads FQNEAQ (reference sequence). Trimming removed 2 bases at V and 3 bases at J, with 7 bases between. CDR3 in DNA: TGTGCCAGCAGCTTAACGGCTGACACTGAAGCTTTCTTT. Translated: CASSLTADTEAFF.

This chain connects TRBV6-2 or TRBV6-3 to TRBJ1-1; D perhaps matches TRBD1 (5 bases). V was pared by 5 bases and J by 4 bases, with 23 bases between. Germline CDR1 reads MNHEY; CDR2 reads SVGEGT. The CDR3 loop spans 17 amino acids. CDR3 sequence reads: CASSDSPAGDFGTEAFF. CDR3 coding DNA: TGTGCCAGCAGTGACAGCCCCGCCGGGGATTTTGGCACTGAAGCTTTCTTT.

This chain connects TRBV11-2 to TRBJ1-6, with D uncertain. Germline loops: CDR1 SGHAT, CDR2 FQNNGV. CDR3 length equals 13 residues. V was pared by 0 bases and J by 11 bases, with 8 bases between. The CDR3 region is CASSLERDAPLHF. The CDR3, as DNA: TGTGCCAGCAGCTTAGAACGGGATGCACCCCTCCACTTT.

This clonotype was seen a few times. The J gene is TRBJ2-7, the V gene TRBV20-1; 10 bases fit TRBD2. Germline values: CDR1 DFQATT, CDR2 SNEGSKA (reference sequence). J gave up 4 bases and V 0 bases, and 9 bases lay outside the gene matches. This CDR3 is 16 amino acids long. In DNA, the CDR3 is TGCAGTGCTAGAGAACCGCCCAGCGGGAGGGCGTACGAGCAGTACTTC. Its protein is CSAREPPSGRAYEQYF.

This clonotype came up a few times. The chain joins TRBV7-9 to TRBJ2-7, with D possibly being TRBD1 or TRBD2 (7 bases each). CDR1 is SEHNR and CDR2 is FQNEAQ in the germline V gene (reference sequence). Trimming left V 3 bases short and J 1 base short, with 16 bases between. This CDR3 spans 16 amino acids. This CDR3 reads CASSLGTGEGSYEQYF. In nucleotides, the CDR3 is TGTGCCAGCAGCTTGGGTACAGGGGAGGGGTCCTACGAGCAGTACTTC.

The V and J genes are TRBV5-1 and TRBJ1-1; D is unresolved. The germline CDR1 and CDR2 sequences are SGHRS and YFSETQ. Deletions cut 4 bases from V and 0 bases from J, with 13 bases between. CDR3 length: 15 amino acids. The CDR3 coding sequence is TGCGCCAGCAGCGTTGCCTGGGCGGTGAACACTGAAGCTTTCTTT. This gives the protein CASSVAWAVNTEAFF.

The V gene is TRBV20-1, the J gene TRBJ1-1; D unresolved. V was trimmed by 6 bases and J by 4 bases, leaving 15 bases between them. This CDR3 is 13 amino acids long. Looked up from germline, CDR1 is DFQATT and CDR2 is SNEGSKA (reference sequence). CDR3 loop: CSATGPTGTEAFF. The CDR3 DNA follows: TGCAGTGCAACCGGGCCGACTGGCACTGAAGCTTTCTTT.

In this sample, this clonotype turned up a few times. The V call is TRBV11-1, the J call TRBJ2-7; D is uncertain. The germline CDR1 and CDR2 sequences are SGHAT and FQDESV (reference sequence). The CDR3 consists of 14 residues. V was clipped by 2 bases and J by 3 bases, with 11 bases between them. The CDR3 protein is CASSLSPSNYEQYF. CDR3 nucleotide sequence: TGTGCCAGCAGCTTATCTCCGAGCAACTACGAGCAGTACTTC.

This clonotype has a handful of counts. The chain combines TRBV24-1 with TRBJ1-1; D is ambiguous. CDR1 is KGHDR, CDR2 SFDVKD, per germline. The CDR3 runs to 13 residues. Trimming pared 4 bases from V and 1 base from J, leaving 6 bases between. The CDR3 nucleotides are TGTGCCACCAGTGAACGCAAGAACACTGAAGCTTTCTTT. Residues: CATSERKNTEAFF.

This clonotype was seen a single time. The chain combines TRBV20-1 with TRBJ2-1; 10 bases align to TRBD2. With 7 bases clipped from V and 5 bases from J, the junction kept 11 bases outside the gene matches. CDR1 DFQATT and CDR2 SNEGSKA come from the germline V gene (reference sequence). The CDR3 is made up of 15 amino acids. As DNA, the CDR3 is TGCAGTGTCCCACTCATTGGACTAGCGGACAATGAGCAGTTCTTC. Residues: CSVPLIGLADNEQFF.

This clonotype was detected once. The chain carries TRBV10-3 and TRBJ2-7; TRBD2 might be the D (6 bases). The CDR3 is made up of 12 amino acids. Trimming took 8 bases from V and 3 from J, leaving 11 bases between them. Germline CDR1 is ENHRY and CDR2 is SYGVKD. The CDR3 protein is CAIARGNYEQYF. Written as DNA, the CDR3 is TGTGCCATCGCCCGCGGGAACTACGAGCAGTACTTC.

The chain links TRBV7-2 to TRBJ2-2; D perhaps matches TRBD2 (6 bases). Trimming removed 5 bases from V and 7 bases from J, with 17 bases in between. Germline V lookup: CDR1 SGHTA, CDR2 FQGNSA. The CDR3 runs to 15 residues. CDR3 protein: CASSPTRREDGELFF. The CDR3 bases are TGTGCCAGCAGCCCCACGAGGCGGGAAGACGGGGAGCTGTTTTTT.

The rearrangement links TRBV6-1 to TRBJ1-1, with 10 bases fitting TRBD1. The CDR3 consists of 14 residues. Germline V gene sequence: CDR1 MNHNS, CDR2 SASEGT. Unmatched junction bases numbered 5, after V lost 6 bases and J lost 4 bases. As DNA, the CDR3 is TGTGCCAGCAGACCGGACAGGGGGAGCACTGAAGCTTTCTTT. Its protein product is CASRPDRGSTEAFF.

In this sample, this clonotype turned up a few times. The J gene is TRBJ1-1, the V gene TRBV5-1, with no clear D. The CDR3 sequence is 12 residues long. Germline V gives CDR1 SGHRS, CDR2 YFSETQ. V gave up 0 bases and J gave up 8 bases, with 8 bases separating them. In DNA form, the CDR3 reads TGCGCCAGCAGCTTGGGATCCCCCGAAGCTTTCTTT. Encoded protein: CASSLGSPEAFF. The variable domain in full, with the rest retrieved from reference TRBV5-1 and TRBJ1-1, is KAGVTQTPRYLIKTRGQQVTLSCSPISGHRSVSWYQQTPGQGLQFLFEYFSETQRNKGNFPGRFSGRQFSNSRSEMNVSTLELGDSALYLCASSLGSPEAFFGQGTRLTVV.

The genes are TRBV7-9 and TRBJ1-2; the D gene is possibly TRBD1 (6 bases). Germline V gives CDR1 SEHNR, CDR2 FQNEAQ (reference sequence). V was shortened by 5 bases and J by 5 bases, with 15 bases between the two germline ends. The CDR3 length is 14 residues. The DNA of the CDR3 is TGTGCCAGCAGCGCTCCGGGGGACACTTATGGCTACACCTTC. Its protein product is CASSAPGDTYGYTF. Drawing the rest from reference TRBV7-9 and TRBJ1-2, the complete variable domain is DTGVSQNPRHKITKRGQNVTFRCDPISEHNRLYWYRQTLGQGPEFLTYFQNEAQLEKSRLLSDRFSAERPKGSFSTLEIQRTEQGDSAMYLCASSAPGDTYGYTFGSGTRLTVV.

V and J are TRBV6-5 and TRBJ1-6, with TRBD1 matching over 7 bases. Germline V gene sequence: CDR1 MNHEY, CDR2 SVGAGI. V was clipped by 6 bases and J by 8 bases; unmatched bases: 7. The CDR3 runs to 14 residues. In nucleotides, the CDR3 is TGTGCCAGCAGATACAGGGGAAATGATTCACCCCTCCACTTT. Translation gives CASRYRGNDSPLHF.